The clone carrying this T cell receptor beta chain was seen at least ten times. Its antigen remains unidentified. The data were taken from a study of early T cells in non-severe SARS-CoV-2 infection. Overall study context: Unpaired chains resulted from sequencing bulk RNA of unsorted whole blood.

Per germline, CDR1 KGHSH and CDR2 LQKENI. The CDR3 has 16 residues. V lost 3 bases and J lost 6; bases outside the gene matches: 10. Notes on the study in general: VDJdb-based annotation leaned toward anti-spike CD8 responses and missed private and CD4 specificities.

Unique molecular identifier tags were affixed to discrete cDNA molecules. MiXCR, applied by TCRdb to the 5' RACE reads, yields one record per CDR3 protein. There are around 26,000 distinct CDR3 sequences in the sample; about 5.1% occur only once, and under 4.5% lies in the top ten. This clonotype was obtained from an adult who was a healthcare worker with PCR-confirmed SARS-CoV-2 infection or an uninfected control (not recorded which). The sample consisted of whole blood. This chain joins TRBV18 and TRBJ1-5, with 8 bases aligning to TRBD1. CDR3 in DNA: TGTGCCAGCTCACCCAGGAAGCAGGGGGCGGTTCAGCCCCAGCATTTT. It encodes CASSPRKQGAVQPQHF.